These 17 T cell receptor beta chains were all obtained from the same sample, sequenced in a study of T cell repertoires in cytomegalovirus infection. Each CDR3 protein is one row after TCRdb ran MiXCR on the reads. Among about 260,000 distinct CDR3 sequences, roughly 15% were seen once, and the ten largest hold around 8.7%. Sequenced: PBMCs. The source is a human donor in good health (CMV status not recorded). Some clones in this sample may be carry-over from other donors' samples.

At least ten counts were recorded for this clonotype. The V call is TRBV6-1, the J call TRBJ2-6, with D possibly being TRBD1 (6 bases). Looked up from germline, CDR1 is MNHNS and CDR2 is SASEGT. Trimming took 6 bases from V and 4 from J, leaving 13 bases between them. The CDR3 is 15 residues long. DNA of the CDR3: TGTGCCAGCAGCTCGATGGGGGCCGGGGCCAACGTCCTGACTTTC. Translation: CASSSMGAGANVLTF.

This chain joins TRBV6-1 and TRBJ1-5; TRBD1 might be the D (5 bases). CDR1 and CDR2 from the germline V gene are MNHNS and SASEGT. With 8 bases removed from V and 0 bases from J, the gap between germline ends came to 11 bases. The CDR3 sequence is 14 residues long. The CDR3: CASVDRYSNQPQHF. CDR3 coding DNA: TGTGCCAGCGTAGACAGATATAGCAATCAGCCCCAGCATTTT.

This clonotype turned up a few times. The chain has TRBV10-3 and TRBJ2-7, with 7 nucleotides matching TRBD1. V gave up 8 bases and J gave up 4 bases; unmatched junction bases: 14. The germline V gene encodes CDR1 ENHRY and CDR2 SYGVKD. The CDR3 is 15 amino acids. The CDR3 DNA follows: TGTGCCATCCGCGGACAGGACAGATCTTTTTACGAGCAGTACTTC. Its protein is CAIRGQDRSFYEQYF.

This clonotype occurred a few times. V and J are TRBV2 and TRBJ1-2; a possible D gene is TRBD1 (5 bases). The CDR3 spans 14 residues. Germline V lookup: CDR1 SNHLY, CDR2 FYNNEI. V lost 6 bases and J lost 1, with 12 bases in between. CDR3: CASRPGLNNYGYTF. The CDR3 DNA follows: TGTGCCAGCAGGCCGGGACTGAATAACTATGGCTACACCTTC.

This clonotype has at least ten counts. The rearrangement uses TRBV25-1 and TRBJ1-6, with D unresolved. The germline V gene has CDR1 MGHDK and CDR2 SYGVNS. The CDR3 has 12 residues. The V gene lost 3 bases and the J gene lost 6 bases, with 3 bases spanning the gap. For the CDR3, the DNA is TGTGCCAGCAGTGATCCTAATTCACCCCTCCACTTT. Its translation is CASSDPNSPLHF.

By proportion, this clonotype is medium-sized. The CDR3 bases are TGTGCCAGCACTGACACCGGGACAGGGCATCACGAGCAGTACTTC. This gives the protein CASTDTGTGHHEQYF. The rearrangement uses TRBV7-9 and TRBJ2-7; 9 bases align to TRBD1. The length of the CDR3 is 15 residues. After removal of 7 bases from V and 5 bases from J, the junction contained 12 bases not matched to a gene. Germline V lookup: CDR1 SEHNR, CDR2 FQNEAQ (reference sequence).

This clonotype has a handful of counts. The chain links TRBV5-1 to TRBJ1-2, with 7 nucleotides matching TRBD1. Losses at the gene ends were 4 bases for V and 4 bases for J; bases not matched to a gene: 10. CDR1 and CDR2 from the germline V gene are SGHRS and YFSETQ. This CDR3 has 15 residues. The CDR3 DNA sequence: TGCGCCAGCAGCCTTAGGCGGGGGGACAGCTATGGCTACACCTTC. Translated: CASSLRRGDSYGYTF.

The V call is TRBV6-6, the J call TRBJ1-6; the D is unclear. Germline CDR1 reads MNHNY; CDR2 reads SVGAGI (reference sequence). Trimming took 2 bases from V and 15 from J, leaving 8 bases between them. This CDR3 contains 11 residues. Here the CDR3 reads CASSYRAHLHF. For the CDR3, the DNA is TGTGCCAGCAGTTACAGGGCCCACCTCCACTTT.

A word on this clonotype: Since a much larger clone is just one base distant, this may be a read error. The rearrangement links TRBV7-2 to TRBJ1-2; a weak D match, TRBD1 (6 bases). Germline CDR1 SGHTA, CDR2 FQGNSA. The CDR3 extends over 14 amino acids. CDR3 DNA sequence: TGTGCCACCAGCTTAGGGGGTCCCGGGCCTGGCTACACCTTC. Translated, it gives CATSLGGPGPGYTF.

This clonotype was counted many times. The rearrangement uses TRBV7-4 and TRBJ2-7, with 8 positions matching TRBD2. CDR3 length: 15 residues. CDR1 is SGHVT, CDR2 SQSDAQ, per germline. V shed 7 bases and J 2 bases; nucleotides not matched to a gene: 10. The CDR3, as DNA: TGTGCCAGCACCACCAGCGGGAGAAGGACCTACGAGCAGTACTTC. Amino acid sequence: CASTTSGRRTYEQYF. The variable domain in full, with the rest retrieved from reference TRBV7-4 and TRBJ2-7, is GAGVSQSPRYKVAKRGRDVALRCDSISGHVTLYWYRQTLGQGSEVLTYSQSDAQRDKSGRPSGRFSAERPERSVSTLKIQRTEQGDSAVYLCASTTSGRRTYEQYFGPGTRLTVT.

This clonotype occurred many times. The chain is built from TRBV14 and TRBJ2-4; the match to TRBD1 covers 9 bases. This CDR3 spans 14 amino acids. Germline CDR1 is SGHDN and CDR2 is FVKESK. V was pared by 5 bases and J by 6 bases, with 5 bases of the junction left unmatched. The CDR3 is CASSVQGAGNIQYF. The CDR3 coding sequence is TGTGCCAGCAGCGTACAGGGGGCTGGAAACATTCAGTACTTC.

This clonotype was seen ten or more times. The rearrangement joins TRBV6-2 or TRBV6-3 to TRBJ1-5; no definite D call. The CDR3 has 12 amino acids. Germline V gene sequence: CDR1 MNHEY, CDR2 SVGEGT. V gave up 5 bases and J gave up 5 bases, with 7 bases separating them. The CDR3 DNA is TGTGCCAGCAGTCGAAACTATCAGCCCCAGCATTTT. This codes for CASSRNYQPQHF.

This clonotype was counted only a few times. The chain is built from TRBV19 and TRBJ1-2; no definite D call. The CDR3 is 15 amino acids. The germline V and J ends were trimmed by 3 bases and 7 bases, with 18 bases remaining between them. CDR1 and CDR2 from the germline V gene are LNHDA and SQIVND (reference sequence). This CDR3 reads CASSIGFSRIGGYTF. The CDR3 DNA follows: TGTGCCAGTAGTATCGGTTTCAGTAGGATCGGTGGCTACACCTTC.

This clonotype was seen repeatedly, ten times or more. CDR3 region: CAITPDWSTDTQYF. The CDR3 nucleotides are TGTGCCATCACCCCGGACTGGAGCACAGATACGCAGTATTTT. The chain recombines TRBV10-3 with TRBJ2-3, with D perhaps TRBD2 (5 bases). In germline, CDR1 is ENHRY, CDR2 SYGVKD. V was trimmed by 7 bases and J by 0 bases, leaving 11 bases between them. The CDR3 is 14 amino acids.

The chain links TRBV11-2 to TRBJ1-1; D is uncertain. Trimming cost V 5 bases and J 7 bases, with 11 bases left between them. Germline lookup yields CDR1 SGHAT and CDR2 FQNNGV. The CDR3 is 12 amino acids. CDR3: CASSRAEREAFF. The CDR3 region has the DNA TGTGCCAGCAGCCGGGCGGAGCGTGAAGCTTTCTTT.

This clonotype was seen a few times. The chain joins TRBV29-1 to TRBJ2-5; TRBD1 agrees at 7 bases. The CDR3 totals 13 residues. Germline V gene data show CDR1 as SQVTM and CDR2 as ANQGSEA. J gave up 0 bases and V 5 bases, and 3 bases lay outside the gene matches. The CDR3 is CSVIQGYQETQYF. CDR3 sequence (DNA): TGCAGCGTTATACAGGGGTACCAAGAGACCCAGTACTTC. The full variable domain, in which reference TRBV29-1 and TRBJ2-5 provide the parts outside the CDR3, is SAVISQKPSRDICQRGTSLTIQCQVDSQVTMMFWYRQQPGQSLTLIATANQGSEATYESGFVIDKFPISRPNLTFSTLTVSNMSPEDSSIYLCSVIQGYQETQYFGPGTRLLVL.

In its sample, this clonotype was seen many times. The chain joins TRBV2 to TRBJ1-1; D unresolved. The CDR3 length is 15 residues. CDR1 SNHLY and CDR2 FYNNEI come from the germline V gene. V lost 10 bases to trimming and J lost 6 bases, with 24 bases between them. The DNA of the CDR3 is TGTGCCATCCTAACCCCGACGGGTTACGGGTCTGAAGCTTTCTTT. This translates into CAILTPTGYGSEAFF.